This TCR beta chain was captured in a study of beta chain features in type 1 diabetes. This clone was found a few times. Sequencing targeted expressed TCRB transcripts, as all isolated RNA had been reverse transcribed. Measured with immunoSEQ multiplex PCR; TCRdb has only the in-frame clones, and not every one. The sample lists 200,000 to 250,000 clones, 11% to 15% occurring once. Germline V gives CDR1 WSHSY, CDR2 SAAADI. Losses at the gene ends were 7 bases for V and 9 bases for J; bases not matched to a gene: 8. There are 14 residues in the CDR3. The sample taken for sequencing was naive CD4+ T cells from blood. The chain combines TRBV10-2 with TRBJ2-1, with 11 bases matching TRBD2. This clonotype originated in a woman aged 40-49 years in good health. The CDR3 sequence is CASNLAGGYAEQFF. The DNA of the CDR3 is TGCGCCAGCAACCTAGCGGGGGGCTACGCTGAGCAGTTCTTC.